The 24 T cell receptor beta chains in this list originate from one sample, sequenced in a study of circulating CD8 cells and anti-PD-1 response in melanoma. Each library started from around 14 ng of total RNA using the QIAseq Immune Repertoire TCR panel. TCRdb reprocessed the reads via MiXCR and lists one record per CDR3 protein. This sample has around 470 distinct CDR3 sequences, with roughly 10% found just once. From live CD3+CD8+TCRalphabeta+ cells, four PD-1 and/or TIGIT subsets were sorted. Sequenced here: CD8+ T cells from PBMCs, sampled at baseline or after one month of anti-PD-1 therapy (not recorded which). These receptors originate from a human donor with melanoma.

The chain recombines TRBV19 with TRBJ2-3, with unresolved D. Germline values: CDR1 LNHDA, CDR2 SQIVND (reference sequence). The V end was cut by 10 bases, the J end by 0 bases, with 17 bases between. This CDR3 region has 15 residues. The CDR3 sequence is CATSLRHTSTDTQYF. As DNA, the CDR3 is TGTGCCACATCACTTAGACACACTAGCACAGATACGCAGTATTTT.

By share of the sample, this clonotype is large (0.1 to 1%). The chain joins TRBV2 to TRBJ2-6; D remains ambiguous. The V end was cut by 3 bases, the J end by 4 bases, with 13 bases between. The CDR3 consists of 16 residues. Germline V gene data show CDR1 as SNHLY and CDR2 as FYNNEI. In DNA, the CDR3 is TGTGCCAGCAGTGAGTGGGTCCTGGGGGGGGCCAACGTCCTGACTTTC. As protein: CASSEWVLGGANVLTF.

This clonotype is classed as large. In DNA form, the CDR3 reads TGTGCCAGTAGTATATACGACGGCTGGGCTGGGAATGAGCAGTTCTTC. Its protein product is CASSIYDGWAGNEQFF. V and J are TRBV19 and TRBJ2-1; no clear D gene. The V end lost 2 bases, the J end lost 7 bases, and 18 bases lay between the germline ends. The CDR3 totals 16 residues. Germline lookup yields CDR1 LNHDA and CDR2 SQIVND (reference sequence).

By its share, this clonotype is medium-sized. The rearrangement joins TRBV4-1 to TRBJ2-2, with TRBD2 matching over 12 bases. The CDR3 loop spans 19 amino acids. The germline CDR1 and CDR2 sequences are MGHRA and YSYEKL. After removal of 1 base from V and 3 bases from J, the junction contained 9 bases not matched to a gene. This CDR3 reads CASSQGRASGRAYTGELFF. CDR3 bases: TGCGCCAGCAGCCAAGGAAGGGCTAGCGGGAGGGCCTACACCGGGGAGCTGTTTTTT.

This clonotype qualifies as large. This rearrangement joins TRBV4-1 to TRBJ2-2, with TRBD1 identical over 7 bases. This CDR3 has 15 amino acids. With 4 bases clipped from V and 4 bases from J, the junction kept 6 bases outside the gene matches. Germline-derived CDR1 and CDR2 are MGHRA and YSYEKL. The CDR3 here is CASSRGAGGTGELFF. The CDR3 bases are TGCGCCAGCAGCCGAGGGGCAGGGGGCACCGGGGAGCTGTTTTTT.

This clonotype counts as medium-sized. The V call is TRBV7-8, the J call TRBJ2-5; 7 positions match TRBD1. Trimming at V came to 2 bases and at J to 4 bases, leaving 7 bases not matched to a gene. CDR1 is SGHVS, CDR2 FQNEAQ, per germline. The CDR3 is 15 amino acids. The CDR3 DNA sequence: TGTGCCAGCAGCTTATTAGGGGGCTTAGGAGAGACCCAGTACTTC. Encoded protein: CASSLLGGLGETQYF.

By sample fraction, this clonotype is large. This chain uses TRBV24-1 with TRBJ2-1, with a tentative D call TRBD2 (6 bases). With 3 bases removed from V and 10 bases from J, the gap between germline ends came to 15 bases. The CDR3 spans 14 residues. From germline, CDR1 is KGHDR and CDR2 SFDVKD. The CDR3 loop is CATSDTGQGGEQFF. Written as DNA, the CDR3 is TGTGCCACCAGTGATACGGGTCAAGGAGGGGAGCAGTTCTTC.

This clonotype is medium-sized in the sample. V usage is TRBV15 and J usage is TRBJ1-4; perhaps TRBD1 as D (6 bases). CDR1 is LNHNV and CDR2 is YYDKDF in the germline V gene (reference sequence). V was shortened by 5 bases and J by 7 bases, with 20 bases between the two germline ends. This CDR3 has 16 amino acids. CDR3: CATSHVPGQLGEKLFF. CDR3 nucleotides: TGTGCCACCAGCCACGTTCCGGGACAACTAGGTGAAAAACTGTTTTTT.

Points on this clonotype: This likely came from a read error, as a far larger clone is one base away. V is TRBV28 and J is TRBJ2-7; no clear D gene. Trimming shortened V by 5 bases and J by 7 bases, and 18 bases separated the two germline ends. The CDR3 runs to 14 residues. Germline CDR1 reads MDHEN; CDR2 reads SYDVKM. The CDR3 coding sequence is TGTGCCAGCAGTACCAGAGAATCCTACAATGAGCAGTACTTC. Protein sequence: CASSTRESYNEQYF.

With regard to this clonotype: The junction does not match germline at one end; this may be a read error. The chain links TRBV19 to TRBJ2-1; D unresolved. Germline V lookup: CDR1 LNHDA, CDR2 SQIVND (reference sequence). The CDR3 length is 16 residues. The CDR3 DNA is TGTGCCAGCAGTATCCGGTGGGGTTCTTCCTACAATGAGCAGTTCTTC. Translation: CASSIRWGSSYNEQFF.

By its share, this clonotype is large. This sequence joins TRBV19 and TRBJ1-1; D gene uncertain. CDR3 length equals 13 residues. From germline, CDR1 is LNHDA and CDR2 SQIVND (reference sequence). V was shortened by 1 base and J by 4 bases, with 7 bases between the two germline ends. DNA of the CDR3: TGTGCCAGTAGTATAGGACGGGGCACTGAAGCTTTCTTT. Amino acid sequence: CASSIGRGTEAFF.

This clonotype is judged medium-sized. V is TRBV19 and J is TRBJ2-5; 9 positions agree with TRBD1. This CDR3 region has 16 residues. The J segment lost 5 bases and the V segment lost 5 bases, leaving 12 bases of the junction unmatched. Looked up from germline, CDR1 is LNHDA and CDR2 is SQIVND (reference sequence). CDR3 DNA: TGTGCCAGTAGTCCCGTCGCACAGGGGGCGGTGGAGACCCAGTACTTC. It translates to CASSPVAQGAVETQYF. Combining the CDR3 with reference TRBV19 and TRBJ2-5 gives the whole variable domain DGGITQSPKYLFRKEGQNVTLSCEQNLNHDAMYWYRQDPGQGLRLIYYSQIVNDFQKGDIAEGYSVSREKKESFPLTVTSAQKNPTAFYLCASSPVAQGAVETQYFGPGTRLLVL.

This clonotype is deemed medium-sized. V and J are TRBV6-4 and TRBJ2-3; D gene ambiguous. Germline CDR1 MRHNA, CDR2 SNTAGT. Trimming left V 0 bases short and J 6 bases short, with 16 bases between. The CDR3 is 16 amino acids. The CDR3 loop reads CASSDSKDGSLDTQYF. For the CDR3, the DNA is TGTGCCAGCAGTGACTCGAAGGACGGGTCCTTGGATACGCAGTATTTT.

This clonotype was observed a few times. This chain links TRBV25-1 with TRBJ2-7; 10 positions agree with TRBD2. J gave up 7 bases and V 0 bases, and 12 bases lay outside the gene matches. Germline CDR1 and CDR2: MGHDK and SYGVNS. The CDR3 is made up of 17 amino acids. The CDR3 reads CASSEYRASGSSGEQYF. Written as DNA, the CDR3 is TGTGCCAGCAGTGAATATCGCGCTAGCGGGAGTTCGGGTGAGCAGTACTTC.

Sample share makes this clonotype medium-sized. A read error is possible here, since a much larger clone lies one base away. The V gene is TRBV20-1, the J gene TRBJ2-7, with D maybe TRBD1 (6 bases). The CDR3 consists of 18 residues. The ends were cut back, 3 bases at V and 0 bases at J, with 24 bases in the middle. Germline V gene data show CDR1 as DFQATT and CDR2 as SNEGSKA (reference sequence). The CDR3, as DNA: TGCAGTGCTAGGGGGCTGTTTAGCCAAGGGGGAAGCTCCTACGAGCAGTACTTC. This encodes CSARGLFSQGGSSYEQYF.

Worth noting for this clonotype: This is likely an artifact of a read error, given a far larger clone one base away. Since no conserved phenylalanine or tryptophan closes the CDR3, a read error is the likely cause. The chain uses TRBV28 and TRBJ2-7; the match to TRBD2 covers 10 bases. Unmatched junction bases numbered 8, after V lost 6 bases and J lost 3 bases. The CDR3 runs to 15 residues. Germline V lookup: CDR1 MDHEN, CDR2 SYDVKM. CDR3 protein: CASSIAGGGDYEQYI. The CDR3 coding sequence is TGTGCCAGCAGCATAGCGGGAGGAGGGGACTACGAGCAGTACATC.

In this sample, this clonotype is medium-sized (0.01 to 0.1%). The rearrangement links TRBV12-3 or TRBV12-4 to TRBJ2-7; D gene ambiguous. There are 13 residues in the CDR3. The V end was cut by 4 bases, the J end by 2 bases, with 9 bases between. The CDR3 sequence is CASSSVTTYEQYF. In nucleotides, the CDR3 is TGTGCCAGCAGTTCAGTGACGACCTACGAGCAGTACTTC.

In this sample, this clonotype is medium-sized. J is TRBJ2-3 and V is TRBV18, with a possible D match to TRBD1 (6 bases). The CDR3 runs to 15 residues. Germline lookup yields CDR1 KGHSH and CDR2 LQKENI. Trimming shortened V by 0 bases and J by 3 bases, and 10 bases separated the two germline ends. The CDR3 here is CASSPPQGRTDTQYF. In nucleotides, the CDR3 is TGTGCCAGCTCACCACCACAGGGCCGGACAGATACGCAGTATTTT.

This chain connects TRBV27 to TRBJ1-4, with TRBD1 identical over 10 bases. The germline CDR1 and CDR2 sequences are MNHEY and SMNVEV (reference sequence). The CDR3 covers 17 residues. J gave up 6 bases and V 0 bases, and 7 bases lay outside the gene matches. Here the CDR3 reads CASSLSRDRGVHEKLFF. The CDR3 nucleotides are TGTGCCAGCAGTTTATCCCGGGACAGGGGAGTTCATGAAAAACTGTTTTTT.

As concerns this clonotype: It differs at one base from a far larger clone, so likely a read error. V is TRBV24-1 and J is TRBJ2-4; possible D gene TRBD2, 6 bases. Deletions cut 0 bases from V and 13 bases from J, with 12 bases between. CDR1 and CDR2 from the germline V gene are KGHDR and SFDVKD. This CDR3 is 13 amino acids long. DNA for the CDR3: TGTGCCACCAGTGATTTGCGGGGAGGTGAGCAGTACTTC. Translating it yields CATSDLRGGEQYF.

In its sample, this clonotype was seen a few times. This chain joins TRBV4-1 and TRBJ2-2; no firm D call. This CDR3 region has 15 residues. CDR1 is MGHRA, CDR2 YSYEKL, per germline. V was clipped by 0 bases and J by 2 bases, with 7 bases between them. The CDR3 region is CASSQEWTNTGELFF. Here the CDR3 DNA reads TGCGCCAGCAGCCAAGAATGGACCAACACCGGGGAGCTGTTTTTT.

This clonotype counts as medium-sized (0.01 to 0.1%). This chain uses TRBV20-1 with TRBJ2-7; D perhaps matches TRBD2 (6 bases). The germline V gene has CDR1 DFQATT and CDR2 SNEGSKA (reference sequence). The length of the CDR3 is 15 residues. Trimming removed 3 bases at V and 4 bases at J, with 19 bases between. As DNA, the CDR3 is TGCAGTGCTAGCCCCCGGGACTGGGGTGGGTACGAGCAGTACTTC. It is translated as CSASPRDWGGYEQYF.

Worth noting for this clonotype: This may be a read error: a much more frequent sequence differs by one nucleotide. The chain is built from TRBV19 and TRBJ2-7; 7 positions match TRBD2. The CDR3 runs 13 residues. Germline-derived CDR1 and CDR2 are LNHDA and SQIVND (reference sequence). CDR3 residues: CARSIMAGEEQYF. CDR3 bases: TGTGCCAGAAGTATAATGGCGGGGGAGGAGCAGTACTTC. Together with reference TRBV19 and TRBJ2-7, the CDR3 gives the full variable domain: DGGITQSPKYLFRKEGQNVTLSCEQNLNHDAMYWYRQDPGQGLRLIYYSQIVNDFQKGDIAEGYSVSREKKESFPLTVTSAQKNPTAFYLCARSIMAGEEQYFGPGTRLTVT.

Worth noting for this clonotype: The germline gene is not matched at one end of the junction; a read error may be the cause. The chain employs TRBV24-1 and TRBJ2-7; tentatively, D is TRBD1 or TRBD2 (5 bases each). The CDR3 totals 15 residues. The germline CDR1 and CDR2 sequences are KGHDR and SFDVKD. The CDR3 DNA is TGTGCCACCAGAGACCCCGGGACGGCGACCTACGAGCAGCACTTC. It translates to CATRDPGTATYEQHF.